One T cell receptor (beta chain) is described in this entry. The sample originates from a study of control samples from healthy donors and cancer patients. This table comes from immunoSEQ multiplex PCR, and its TCRdb copy is limited to in-frame clones, with some not included. The sample contains about 50,000 clones, about 94% of which appear only once. The sample was PBMCs. The clonotype was recovered from a woman aged 50 to 60 with head and neck cancer.

CDR3 DNA sequence: TGTGCCAGCAGTTCACCCGGGACAGGGAACACCGGGGAGCTGTTTTTT. Translation: CASSSPGTGNTGELFF. This chain joins TRBV27 and TRBJ2-2; 8 nucleotides line up with TRBD1. The CDR3 has 16 amino acids. Trimming at V came to 4 bases and at J to 1 base, leaving 5 bases not matched to a gene. Germline lookup yields CDR1 MNHEY and CDR2 SMNVEV (reference sequence).